This is a list of T cell receptor beta chains from one sample in a study of blood T cell repertoires in COVID-19. Clones were read by immunoSEQ multiplex PCR, and TCRdb kept only the in-frame ones, dropping some. The sample has about 230,000 clones, around 80% seen once. Material: PBMCs or T cells enriched from blood (not recorded which). The receptors were sampled from a man aged 55 to 70 who had recovered from COVID-19. Both conserved end residues are part of each CDR3. D genes are given only for firm matches. Clone size is shown for a subset of rows, as once, few, many or a class of expanded clone.

d_gene,v_gene,j_gene,abundance,CDR3aa,CDR3nt
.,TRBV14,TRBJ1-1,.,CASSQDYGNVPHYTEAFF,TGTGCCAGCAGCCAAGATTATGGCAATGTACCACATTACACTGAAGCTTTCTTT
TRBD1,TRBV15,TRBJ2-7,.,CATSRADRVREQYF,TGTGCCACCAGCAGGGCAGACAGGGTCCGGGAGCAGTACTTC
TRBD2,TRBV11-2,TRBJ2-1,few,CASSSTSGGFYNEQFF,TGTGCCAGCAGCTCGACTAGCGGGGGTTTCTACAATGAGCAGTTCTTC
.,TRBV12-3/TRBV12-4,TRBJ1-5,.,CASRSYSNQPQHF,TGTGCCAGCAGGTCTTATAGCAATCAGCCCCAGCATTTT
.,TRBV24-1,TRBJ1-1,.,CATSDLFSRADTEAFF,TGTGCCACCAGTGATTTGTTCTCCAGGGCGGACACTGAAGCTTTCTTT
TRBD1,TRBV15,TRBJ1-1,.,CATSRGGRGTGVTEAFF,TGTGCCACCAGCAGAGGGGGTCGCGGGACAGGGGTCACTGAAGCTTTCTTT
.,TRBV5-1,TRBJ1-1,.,CASSKGDPNTEAFF,TGCGCCAGCAGCAAAGGGGATCCGAACACTGAAGCTTTCTTT
.,TRBV24-1,TRBJ1-2,.,CATSESQNYGYTF,TGTGCCACCAGTGAGTCACAAAACTATGGCTACACCTTC
.,TRBV5-1,TRBJ1-1,.,CASSLAGLGDTEAFF,TGCGCCAGCAGCTTGGCCGGGCTAGGGGACACTGAAGCTTTCTTT
.,TRBV6-4,TRBJ1-2,.,CASSEFRPHNYGYTF,TGTGCCAGCAGTGAGTTCAGGCCACACAACTATGGCTACACCTTC
TRBD1,TRBV5-6,TRBJ1-2,.,CASSLGGQTNYGYTF,TGTGCCAGCAGCTTGGGGGGACAGACTAACTATGGCTACACCTTC
.,TRBV5-1,TRBJ1-4,.,CASSRGIPTNEKLFF,TGCGCCAGCAGCCGAGGGATTCCAACTAATGAAAAACTGTTTTTT
.,TRBV3-1/TRBV3-2,TRBJ2-3,few,CASSLTGKGTDTQYF,TGTGCCAGCAGCCTCACAGGGAAGGGGACAGATACGCAGTATTTT
TRBD1,TRBV27,TRBJ1-2,.,CASNPDRTANYGYTF,TGTGCCAGCAATCCGGACAGGACAGCTAACTATGGCTACACCTTC
.,TRBV5-1,TRBJ2-6,.,CASTSGVPGANVLTF,TGCGCCAGCACCTCAGGGGTCCCTGGGGCCAACGTCCTGACTTTC
TRBD2,TRBV2,TRBJ2-7,few,CASRLAGGASYEQYF,TGTGCCAGCAGGCTAGCGGGGGGGGCCTCCTACGAGCAGTACTTC
TRBD1,TRBV6-1,TRBJ1-1,.,CASSADRGVTKAFF,TGTGCCAGCAGTGCCGACAGGGGGGTGACTAAGGCTTTCTTT
.,TRBV7-9,TRBJ1-2,.,CASSPNRENYGYTF,TGTGCCAGCAGCCCTAACAGGGAGAACTATGGCTACACCTTC
.,TRBV27,TRBJ1-2,.,CASSTQLGNYGYTF,TGTGCCAGCAGTACCCAACTAGGGAACTATGGCTACACCTTC
TRBD1,TRBV27,TRBJ1-2,.,CASSNPGTGSYGYTF,TGTGCCAGCAGTAATCCCGGGACAGGGAGCTATGGCTACACCTTC
.,TRBV5-1,TRBJ1-1,.,CASKRQFDHTEAFF,TGCGCCAGCAAGAGACAGTTTGATCATACTGAAGCTTTCTTT
TRBD1,TRBV7-9,TRBJ2-7,.,CASSPGTGSYEQYF,TGTGCCAGCAGCCCCGGGACAGGCTCCTACGAGCAGTACTTC
.,TRBV2,TRBJ1-4,.,CASTKDSPATNEKLFF,TGTGCCAGCACGAAGGACAGTCCCGCAACTAATGAAAAACTGTTTTTT
TRBD1,TRBV10-3,TRBJ1-3,.,CASSGTDFSGGNTIYF,TGTGCCAGCTCCGGGACAGACTTTTCGGGTGGAAACACCATATATTTT
.,TRBV7-2,TRBJ2-3,.,CASSLSSGQVTDTQYF,TGTGCCAGCAGCCTATCGTCGGGACAAGTCACAGATACGCAGTATTTT
.,TRBV5-1,TRBJ1-2,.,CASSISDRGYTF,TGCGCCAGCAGCATCAGCGATCGTGGCTACACCTTC
TRBD2,TRBV27,TRBJ2-5,.,CASNQHSGTRETQYF,TGTGCCAGCAATCAGCATAGCGGGACACGGGAGACCCAGTACTTC
.,TRBV9,TRBJ2-2,.,CASSVVQEAGELFF,TGTGCCAGCAGCGTCGTCCAGGAGGCCGGGGAGCTGTTTTTT
.,TRBV5-6,TRBJ1-2,.,CASSYYRDGYTF,TGTGCCAGCAGTTATTACAGGGATGGCTACACCTTC
.,TRBV24-1,TRBJ1-2,.,CATSDPGQEGYTF,TGTGCCACCAGTGATCCCGGACAAGAAGGCTACACCTTC
TRBD1,TRBV29-1,TRBJ2-1,.,CSVYTPGQGADEQFF,TGCAGCGTTTACACCCCGGGACAGGGGGCTGATGAGCAGTTCTTC